This record concerns one TCR beta chain sequence. Its target antigen remains unknown. Per-nucleotide qualities are absent, and no much larger clonotype sits a single base away. This specimen belongs to a study of cytomegalovirus exposure and HLA in healthy donors listed by TCRdb under 2017. Some background on the complete study: An earlier analysis of approximately 590 of the donors reported approximately 300 Gb of sequence data and some 100 million unique TCR beta sequences from approximately 180 million T cells. The study combined high-throughput TCR immunosequencing, statistical association of individual TCRs with disease status, and machine learning to predict cytomegalovirus infection status. Donor age, sex, ethnicity and CMV serostatus were collected together with the repertoire data. Of the roughly 400 genotyped donors, 81% were placed in the genetic ancestry cluster associated with self-reported Caucasian donors. The study was designed to test whether signatures of past pathogen exposure could be identified by cataloging public T cell receptors. Besides the first cohort of 666 subjects, a separate validation cohort made up of 120 different subjects was used. Every repertoire in the discovery cohort had been generated on one and the same sequencing platform. Both class I and class II loci were covered by HLA typing, at four-digit resolution. A later genetic analysis used genome-wide SNP genotypes for about 65% of the roughly 670 donors, treating that subset as a discovery cohort. Typing coverage varied by locus: about 620-630 donors for A, B, C, DRB1 and DQB1; more than 500 for DQA1; more than 600 for DPA1; approximately 470 for DPB1. Using immunosequencing, the study profiled T cell repertoires from 640 or so subjects and related those repertoires to cytomegalovirus serostatus. Across 398 genotyped donors of the cohort, an average of about 220,000 unique TCR beta nucleotide sequences per donor were sequenced, and roughly 20% of those sequences were non-productive. An early release covering more than 500 HLA-typed donors comprised about 300 gigabases of sequencing data and 65 million to 100 million unique TCR sequences. Rather than drawing on any new phenotypic data, the later analysis identified candidate immune exposures from TCR beta sequences and the way those sequences occurred across donors. Because of strong linkage in the cohort, five DR-DQ haplotypes were treated as single units for association and clustering. To study patterns of TCR occurrence, a later analysis re-analyzed previously published TCR beta repertoires from around 700 donors and added high-resolution HLA genotyping. An earlier analysis of approximately 630 of the donors applied high-throughput TCR beta sequencing to assess whether each TCR beta V gene segment acted as functional or pseudogenic.

Looking up the germline V gene (reference sequence) yields CDR1 MNHNY and CDR2 SVGAGI. Taken from cysteine to phenylalanine, the CDR3 has 11 residues. Of the read, only the CDR3 DNA is kept; its 33 bases are in frame from base 1. From V the trimming removes 6 bases and from J it removes 13 bases, while the gene matches leave 4 bases of the junction unaccounted for. Library preparation used the immunoSEQ multiplex PCR assay. A mixture of 60 forward primers for TCR Vbeta segments and 13 reverse primers for TCR Jbeta segments was used in the multiplex PCR. The CDR3 region of rearranged TCR beta genes was amplified from genomic DNA with a multiplex PCR assay. Amplified TCR beta libraries were sequenced as 87-base-pair reads on the Illumina HiSeq System. Per the source publication's procedure: Across the 666 repertoires, a later analysis counted 80 million or so unique TCR beta chains, roughly 11 million of which were shared by at least two donors. To remove PCR and sequencing errors, raw reads were error-corrected and collapsed into unique sequences using a nearest-neighbor algorithm that merged closely related sequences. To assign V, D and J gene segments, CDR3 sequences were aligned to IMGT reference sequences. For a sequence to be retained, a match of at least six nucleotides to both a V gene segment and a J gene segment was required. Rearrangements were classified as productive when the CDR3 lacked stop codons and remained in frame with V and J, and all other rearrangements were classified as non-productive. CDR3 was defined according to IMGT convention as the region running from the second conserved V-encoded cysteine to the conserved J-encoded phenylalanine. In an earlier analysis of 587 of the donors, sequences lacking an unambiguous match to a single V gene segment were excluded. An earlier analysis of 500 to 700 of the donors classified V segments as functional when productive rearrangements were above 56.7% and as segregating when the standard deviation between donors was above 5%. A statistical classification framework was developed to diagnose cytomegalovirus status using the catalog of TCR beta chain sequences. A later analysis assigned V and J genes by comparing TCR nucleotide sequences with IMGT/GENE-DB human TR gene sequences. A later analysis assigned CDR3 sequences and most-parsimonious VDJ recombination scenarios with the TCRdist pipeline. A later analysis defined each TCR beta chain by its CDR3 amino acid sequence plus V-gene family, and excluded reads lacking a unique V-gene family. As a way to deal with suspected cross-contamination and a sequencing artifact, a later analysis dropped 450 to 600 nucleotide sequences that were highly shared and had low generation probability. A later analysis calculated a clonal expansion index for each public chain from normalized within-repertoire ranks of inferred template counts. A later analysis computed generation probabilities with a VDJ recombination model fitted to out-of-frame rearrangements, and checked the results against IGoR. In a later analysis, hypergeometric tests were used to score TCR-TCR, TCR-HLA and TCR-CMV co-occurrence, with a repertoire-size bias correction applied to TCR pairs. To estimate false discovery rates, a later analysis permuted the HLA or CMV assignments 20 times. In a later analysis, co-occurring TCRs were grouped with DBSCAN, and TCRdist sequence similarity was added when clustering was performed within HLA-allele-positive subsets. Repertoires with fewer than 30,000 or more than 120,000 public chains were left out of co-occurrence clustering, as were four to six repertoires with anomalous nucleotide sharing. TCRdb limited this immuneACCESS table to in-frame rearrangements with V and J called. A share of clones is missing; checked studies link under half to unresolved V genes, and the rest is unexplained. That table gives V, J and clone size, and the DNA gave D and trimming. This sample gives 150,000 to 200,000 clones in total; nearly 80% of them show up just once. Together, the top ten hold roughly 5.8% of the sample.

The cohort consisted of 670 or so healthy bone marrow donors. At the time of sampling, all cohort members were nominally healthy, though unrecorded immune exposures were likely present. The donor tested CMV seropositive and was one of the 289 seropositive cohort members. Each donor provided a peripheral blood sample, and peripheral blood mononuclear cells were used for TCR beta sequencing. The Qiagen DNeasy Blood Extraction Kit was used to extract genomic DNA from the blood cell samples. Overall study outcomes, separate from this receptor: In a later analysis, HLA-associated TCR beta chains showed more clonal expansion and lower generation probabilities than non-associated chains that were equally common. A later analysis found that TCR association rates varied across HLA loci, with DRB1 alleles showing the most associated TCRs and HLA-C alleles the fewest. HLA typing was unavailable for some donors at each locus, so association tests used only the typed subset. Most CMV-associated TCR beta chains appeared to be HLA-restricted in a later analysis, and the HLA associations seemed to be driven largely by CMV exposure. Assigning TCR associations to individual alleles was difficult when HLA alleles, especially DR and DQ, strongly co-occurred. The earlier analysis of nearly 600 of the donors excluded fewer than 20 rarely observed V segments, including chromosome 9 orphons, because counts were too low. The authors suggested that the approach could potentially be extended to other disease states and immunological phenotypes. Linkage disequilibrium might explain the correlated functional status among segregating V segments, but an unknown experimental factor could not be ruled out. CMV serostatus was the only immune exposure information available for the cohort. At a false discovery rate of 0.05, a later analysis linked 16,951 TCR beta sequences to specific HLA alleles. Presence/absence analyses assumed roughly uniform sequencing depth across donors, an assumption that may not hold. The cohort was sequenced for TCR beta chains only, and without alpha or paired-chain data the features that could be detected were limited. In the study, approximately 160 TCR beta chains were listed as associated with cytomegalovirus. While some public TCRs were present in many individuals, most TCR sequences turned up only very rarely across donors. In vitro tests confirmed that a few of the cytomegalovirus-associated TCR beta chains recognize cytomegalovirus antigens. Some IMGT-functional V segments, including TRBV6-2 and TRBV6-3, could not be told apart with the 87-base-pair reads, so those segments were excluded. In a later genetic analysis, a missense DCLRE1C variant was associated with V-gene and J-gene trimming of TCR beta chains, and the association was replicated in an independent cohort. A group of highly shared sequence variants was considered likely to be a technical artifact of the sequencing pipeline. The classifier was reported to diagnose cytomegalovirus status with high specificity and sensitivity in both the original cohort and the validation cohort. A later genetic analysis reported fewer N-insertions in productive TCRs among donors in an Asian-associated ancestry cluster than the roughly 690-donor mean. In an earlier analysis of some 550 of the donors, most TCR beta V segments were observed in productive rearrangements about 90% or about 30% of the time, broadly matching IMGT annotations. A further reported finding was that TCR beta sequences accurately predicted the HLA-A and HLA-B alleles for most subjects in the first cohort. Several of the top co-occurrence clusters appeared to be linked to parvovirus B19, influenza, CMV and Epstein-Barr virus, according to a later analysis.

Recombination linked TRBV6-6 to TRBJ2-1; 9 bases in between match TRBD2. Sequenced input: PBMCs. The receptor comes from a man aged 35-49 years in good health and CMV-seropositive. The CDR3 protein is CASSSGTSQFF. The nucleotide sequence reads as follows: TGTGCCAGCAGCTCCGGGACTAGCCAGTTCTTC.